This TCR beta chain came from a study of somatic mutations in cytotoxic T cells in rheumatoid arthritis. The germline V gene encodes CDR1 MNHEY and CDR2 SMNVEV (reference sequence). V was pared by 9 bases and J by 0 bases, with 8 bases of the junction left unmatched. CDR3 length: 14 amino acids. The assay was immunoSEQ multiplex PCR, and TCRdb's table has in-frame clones only and misses some. The data hold about 36,000 clones, with more than 80% observed a single time. The J gene is TRBJ2-7, the V gene TRBV27, with TRBD2 matching over 7 bases. The material sequenced was CD8+ T cells sorted from blood. The sequence derives from a middle-aged man in good health. The CDR3 sequence: CASREGAYSYEQYF. The CDR3 DNA reads TGTGCCAGTAGGGAGGGCGCCTACTCCTACGAGCAGTACTTC.